The source of this T cell receptor (beta chain) is a study of monozygotic twins with inflammatory bowel disease (dated by TCRdb to about 2019). Background for the entire study: A total of some 30 monozygotic twin pairs were included in the full study, comprising nine German pairs (four IBD-concordant, five IBD-discordant) and 19 IBD-discordant Danish pairs. The search for disease-associated traits relied mainly on comparing, within discordant pairs, IBD patients with their genetically identical healthy co-twins. Each individual had, on average, about 151 000 unique TCRalpha sequences and 181 000 unique TCRbeta sequences available for analysis. The study at large found these results: Compared with healthy twins, IBD patients shared fewer clonotypes with other individuals, and the difference was most pronounced in patients with signs of disease activity. Repertoire similarity did not differ between concordant and discordant twins, possibly due to limited statistical power. Differing immunosuppressive treatments among patients may have added background noise and inter-individual variability to the repertoires. TCRbeta repertoire diversity, by inverse Simpson index, was decreased in IBD patients compared with their healthy co-twins. The results gave no support for a single strong signal or clonotype linked to IBD. The analysis was unable to tell apart different T cell subtypes.

Comments on this clonotype: The antigen this receptor binds is unknown.

Library creation used 5' RACE. Each TCR library was prepared from around 3,400 ng of total RNA. For each sample, cDNA synthesis with SMARTScribe reverse transcriptase was split into eight separate reactions. Unique molecular identifiers containing a 6-nucleotide sample barcode were introduced through template switching during cDNA synthesis. TCRalpha and TCRbeta cDNA was amplified in two nested PCRs of about 16 and 10 cycles, and bead purification was carried out after each PCR. Before amplification, the cDNA was both treated with uracil DNA-glycosylase and purified with the QIAquick PCR purification kit. In the second PCR, Illumina TruSeq-compatible adapters and sample-specific barcodes were added. Library quality and concentration were assessed using TapeStation and Qubit, and roughly 5.5 ng of each library was pooled. Pooled libraries were sequenced on an Illumina HiSeq2500 single-index Rapid Run with 2 x 100 bp reads and custom sequencing primers. In the source study's methods: MiGEC version 1.2.6 was used for UMI-based consensus assembly to correct PCR and sequencing errors. MiXCR version 2.1.1 was used for V(D)J alignment, clonotype assembly and CDR3 extraction. To normalise gene usage, clonotype sharing and MAIT/NKT TCR abundance, the analysis used the top 1000, 10 000 and 20 000 clonotypes per sample. Diversity was computed as the inverse Simpson index with the vegan R package after downsampling to 27 000 UMIs. Statistical testing used paired Mann-Whitney U tests on the discordant twin pairs and applied Benjamini-Hochberg correction for multiple testing. TCRdb reprocessed the reads, and each CDR3 protein sequence is entered once, without DNA. TCRdb assigned the V and J calls; the authors' analysis was not used. The table held for this sample gives 330,000 or so distinct CDR3 sequences. Of the sample, approximately 2% falls within the top ten clones.

An approximately 2.5 ml peripheral blood sample was drawn into PAXgene tubes per donor and stored at -80°C. Total RNA was isolated from whole blood with the PAXgene blood miRNA kit on an automated QIAcube, without T cell sorting. Deep TCRalpha and TCRbeta repertoire profiling with unique molecular barcoding was performed on peripheral blood of monozygotic twin pairs concordant or discordant for inflammatory bowel disease. Smoking habits were recorded for all twin pairs, with individuals classified as current, former or never smokers. The germline V gene encodes CDR1 MDHEN and CDR2 SYDVKM. The CDR3, cysteine through phenylalanine, is 15 amino acids long. The DNA sequence is not available.

The V and J genes are TRBV28 and TRBJ2-7; TCRdb outputs TRBD1, but without DNA this stays unchecked. The sample comprised blood. The TCR sequence derives from a human donor with ulcerative colitis or Crohn's disease, or a healthy co-twin of an affected twin (not recorded which). The CDR3 reads CASSSHRGRRGEQYF.